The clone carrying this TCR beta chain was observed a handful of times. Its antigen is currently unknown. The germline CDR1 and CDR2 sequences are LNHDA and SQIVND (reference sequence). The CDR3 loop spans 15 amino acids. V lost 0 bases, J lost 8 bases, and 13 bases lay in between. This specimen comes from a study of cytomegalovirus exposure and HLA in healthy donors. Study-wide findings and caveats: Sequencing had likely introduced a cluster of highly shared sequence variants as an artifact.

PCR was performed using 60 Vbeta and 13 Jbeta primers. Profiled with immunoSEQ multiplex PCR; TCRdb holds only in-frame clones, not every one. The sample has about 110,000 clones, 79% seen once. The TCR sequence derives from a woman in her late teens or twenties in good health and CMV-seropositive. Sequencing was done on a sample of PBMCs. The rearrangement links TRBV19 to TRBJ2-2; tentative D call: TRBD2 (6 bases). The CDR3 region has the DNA TGTGCCAGTAGTATAGAAGAACTAGCATCGGGGGAGCTGTTTTTT. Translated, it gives CASSIEELASGELFF.